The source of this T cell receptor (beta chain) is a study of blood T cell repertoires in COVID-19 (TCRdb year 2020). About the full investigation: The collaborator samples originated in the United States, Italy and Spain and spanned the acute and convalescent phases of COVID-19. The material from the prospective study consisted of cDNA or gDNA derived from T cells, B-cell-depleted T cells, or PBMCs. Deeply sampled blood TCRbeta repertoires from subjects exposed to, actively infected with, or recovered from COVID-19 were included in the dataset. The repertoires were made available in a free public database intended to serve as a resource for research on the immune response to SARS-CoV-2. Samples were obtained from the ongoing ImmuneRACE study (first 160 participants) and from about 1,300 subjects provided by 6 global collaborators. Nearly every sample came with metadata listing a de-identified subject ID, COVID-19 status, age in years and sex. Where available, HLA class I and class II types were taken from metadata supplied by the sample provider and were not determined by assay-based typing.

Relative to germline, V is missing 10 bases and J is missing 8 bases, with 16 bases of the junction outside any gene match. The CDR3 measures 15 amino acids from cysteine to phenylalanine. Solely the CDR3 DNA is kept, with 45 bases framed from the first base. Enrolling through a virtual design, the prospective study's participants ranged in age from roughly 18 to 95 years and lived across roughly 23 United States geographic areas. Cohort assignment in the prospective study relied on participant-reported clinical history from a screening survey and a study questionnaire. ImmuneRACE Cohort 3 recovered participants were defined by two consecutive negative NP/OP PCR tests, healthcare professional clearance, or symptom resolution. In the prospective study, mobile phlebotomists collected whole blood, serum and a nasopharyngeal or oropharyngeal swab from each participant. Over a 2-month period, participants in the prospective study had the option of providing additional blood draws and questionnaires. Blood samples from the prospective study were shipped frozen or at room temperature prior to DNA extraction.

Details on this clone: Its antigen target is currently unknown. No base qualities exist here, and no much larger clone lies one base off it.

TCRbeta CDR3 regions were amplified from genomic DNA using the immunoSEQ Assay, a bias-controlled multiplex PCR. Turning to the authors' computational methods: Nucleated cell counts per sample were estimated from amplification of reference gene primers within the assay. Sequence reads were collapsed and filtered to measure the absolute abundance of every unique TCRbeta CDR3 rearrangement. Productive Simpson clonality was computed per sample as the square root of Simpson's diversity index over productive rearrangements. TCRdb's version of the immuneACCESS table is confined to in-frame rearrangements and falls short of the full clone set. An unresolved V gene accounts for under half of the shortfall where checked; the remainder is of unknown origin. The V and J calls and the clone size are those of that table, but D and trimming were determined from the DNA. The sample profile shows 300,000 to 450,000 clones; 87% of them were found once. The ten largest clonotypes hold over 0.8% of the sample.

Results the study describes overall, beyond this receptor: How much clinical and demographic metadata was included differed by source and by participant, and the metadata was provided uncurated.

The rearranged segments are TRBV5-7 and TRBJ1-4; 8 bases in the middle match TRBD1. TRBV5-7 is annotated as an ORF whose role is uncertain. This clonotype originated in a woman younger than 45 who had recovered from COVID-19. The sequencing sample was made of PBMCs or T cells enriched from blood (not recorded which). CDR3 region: CAGYFNRGEREKLFF. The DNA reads TGTGCCGGCTATTTTAACAGGGGGGAACGGGAAAAACTGTTTTTT.